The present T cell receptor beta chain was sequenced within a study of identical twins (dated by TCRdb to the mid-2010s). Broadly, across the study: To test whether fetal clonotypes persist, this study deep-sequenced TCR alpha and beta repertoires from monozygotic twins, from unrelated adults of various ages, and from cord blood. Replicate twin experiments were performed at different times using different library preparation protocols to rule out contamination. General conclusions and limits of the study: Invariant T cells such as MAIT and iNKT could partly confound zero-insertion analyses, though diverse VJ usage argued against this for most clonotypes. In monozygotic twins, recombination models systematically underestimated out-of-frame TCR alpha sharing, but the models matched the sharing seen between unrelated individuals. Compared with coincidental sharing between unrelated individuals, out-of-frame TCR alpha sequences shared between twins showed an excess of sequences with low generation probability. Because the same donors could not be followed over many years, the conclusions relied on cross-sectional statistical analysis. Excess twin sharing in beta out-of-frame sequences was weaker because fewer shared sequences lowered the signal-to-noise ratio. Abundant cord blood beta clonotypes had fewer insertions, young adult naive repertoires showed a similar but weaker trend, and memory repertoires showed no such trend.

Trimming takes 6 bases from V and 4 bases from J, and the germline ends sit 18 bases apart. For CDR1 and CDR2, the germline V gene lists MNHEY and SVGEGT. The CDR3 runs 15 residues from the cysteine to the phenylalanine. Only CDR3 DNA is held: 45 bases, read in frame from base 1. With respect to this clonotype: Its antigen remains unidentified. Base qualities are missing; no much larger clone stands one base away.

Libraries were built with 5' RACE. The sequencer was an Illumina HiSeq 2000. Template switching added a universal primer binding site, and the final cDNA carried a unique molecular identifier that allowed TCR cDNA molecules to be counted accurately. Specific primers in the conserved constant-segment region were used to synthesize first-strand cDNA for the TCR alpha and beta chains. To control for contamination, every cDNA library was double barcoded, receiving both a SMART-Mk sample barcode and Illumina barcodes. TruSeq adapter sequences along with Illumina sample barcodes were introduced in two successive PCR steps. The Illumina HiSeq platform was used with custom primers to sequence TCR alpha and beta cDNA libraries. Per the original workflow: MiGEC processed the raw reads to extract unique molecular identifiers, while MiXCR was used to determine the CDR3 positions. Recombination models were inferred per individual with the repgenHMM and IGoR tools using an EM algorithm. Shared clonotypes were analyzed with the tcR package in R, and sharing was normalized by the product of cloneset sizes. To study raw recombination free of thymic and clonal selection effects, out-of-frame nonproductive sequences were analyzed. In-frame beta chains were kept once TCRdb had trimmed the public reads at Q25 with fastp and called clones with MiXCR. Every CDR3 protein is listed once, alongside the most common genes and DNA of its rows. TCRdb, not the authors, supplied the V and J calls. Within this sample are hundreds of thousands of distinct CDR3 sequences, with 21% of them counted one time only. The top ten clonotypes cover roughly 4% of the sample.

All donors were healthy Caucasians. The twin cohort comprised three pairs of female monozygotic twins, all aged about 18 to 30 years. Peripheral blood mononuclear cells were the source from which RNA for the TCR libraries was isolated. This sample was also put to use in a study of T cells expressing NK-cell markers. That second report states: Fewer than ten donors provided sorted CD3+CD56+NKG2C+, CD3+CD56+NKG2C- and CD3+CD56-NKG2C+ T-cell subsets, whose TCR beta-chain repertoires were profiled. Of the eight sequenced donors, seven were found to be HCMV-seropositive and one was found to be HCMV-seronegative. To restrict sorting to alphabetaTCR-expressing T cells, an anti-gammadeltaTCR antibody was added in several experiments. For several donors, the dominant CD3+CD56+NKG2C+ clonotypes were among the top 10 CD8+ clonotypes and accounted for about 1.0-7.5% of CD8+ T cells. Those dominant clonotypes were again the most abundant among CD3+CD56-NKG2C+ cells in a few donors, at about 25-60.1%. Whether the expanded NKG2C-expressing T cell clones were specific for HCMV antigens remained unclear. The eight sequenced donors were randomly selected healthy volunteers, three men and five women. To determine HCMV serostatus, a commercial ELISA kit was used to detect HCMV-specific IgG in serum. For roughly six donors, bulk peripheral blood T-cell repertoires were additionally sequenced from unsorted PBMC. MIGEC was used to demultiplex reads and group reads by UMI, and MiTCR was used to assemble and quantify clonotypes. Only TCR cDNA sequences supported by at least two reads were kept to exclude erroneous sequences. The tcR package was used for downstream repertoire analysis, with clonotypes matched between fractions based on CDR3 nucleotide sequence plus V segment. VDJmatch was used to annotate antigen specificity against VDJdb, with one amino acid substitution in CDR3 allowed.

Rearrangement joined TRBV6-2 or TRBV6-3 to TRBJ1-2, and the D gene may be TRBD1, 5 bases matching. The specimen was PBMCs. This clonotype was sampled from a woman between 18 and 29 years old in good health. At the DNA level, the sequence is TGTGCCAGCAGCCGGACGGCCTCTGGGGGCTATGGCTACACCTTC. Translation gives CASSRTASGGYGYTF.